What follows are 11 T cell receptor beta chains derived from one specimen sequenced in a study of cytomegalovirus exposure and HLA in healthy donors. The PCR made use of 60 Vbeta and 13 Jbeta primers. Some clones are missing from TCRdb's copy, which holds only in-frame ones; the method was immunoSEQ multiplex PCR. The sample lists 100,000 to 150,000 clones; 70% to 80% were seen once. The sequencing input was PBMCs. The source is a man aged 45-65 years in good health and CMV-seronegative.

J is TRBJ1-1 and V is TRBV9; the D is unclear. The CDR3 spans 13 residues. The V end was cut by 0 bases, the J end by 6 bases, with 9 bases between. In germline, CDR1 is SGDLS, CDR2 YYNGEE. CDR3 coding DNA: TGTGCCAGCAGCGTAGGGAGGAGGGCTGAAGCTTTCTTT. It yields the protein CASSVGRRAEAFF.

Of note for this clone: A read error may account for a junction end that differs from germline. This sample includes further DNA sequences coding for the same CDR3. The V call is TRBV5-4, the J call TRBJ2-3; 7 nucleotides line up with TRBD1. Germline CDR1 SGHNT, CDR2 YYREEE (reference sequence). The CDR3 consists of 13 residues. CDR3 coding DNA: TGCGCCAGCAGCCCGGACAGGATTAATACGCAGTATTTT. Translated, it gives CASSPDRINTQYF.

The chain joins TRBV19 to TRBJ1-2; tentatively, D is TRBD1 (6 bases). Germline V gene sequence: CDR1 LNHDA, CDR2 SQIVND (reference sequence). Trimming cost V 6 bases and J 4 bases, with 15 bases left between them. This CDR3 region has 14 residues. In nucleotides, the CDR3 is TGTGCCAGTAGCTTCAATGGGGGCTCCTATGGCTACACCTTC. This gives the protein CASSFNGGSYGYTF.

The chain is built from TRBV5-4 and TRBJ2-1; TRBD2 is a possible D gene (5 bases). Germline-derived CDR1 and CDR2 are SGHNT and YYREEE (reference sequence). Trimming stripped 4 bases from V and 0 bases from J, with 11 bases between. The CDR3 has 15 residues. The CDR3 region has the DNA TGTGCCAGCAGCGTCTCTAGCAGCTCCTACAATGAGCAGTTCTTC. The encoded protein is CASSVSSSSYNEQFF.

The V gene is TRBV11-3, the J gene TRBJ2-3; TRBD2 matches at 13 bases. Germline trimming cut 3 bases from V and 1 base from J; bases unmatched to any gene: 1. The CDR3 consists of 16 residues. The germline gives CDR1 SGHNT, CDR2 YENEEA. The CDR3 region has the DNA TGTGCCAGCAGCTTCGGGACTAGCGGGGGCACAGATACGCAGTATTTT. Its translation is CASSFGTSGGTDTQYF. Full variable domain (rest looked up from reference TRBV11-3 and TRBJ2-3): EAGVVQSPRYKIIEKKQPVAFWCNPISGHNTLYWYLQNLGQGPELLIRYENEEAVDDSQLPKDRFSAERLKGVDSTLKIQPAELGDSAVYLCASSFGTSGGTDTQYFGPGTRLTVL.

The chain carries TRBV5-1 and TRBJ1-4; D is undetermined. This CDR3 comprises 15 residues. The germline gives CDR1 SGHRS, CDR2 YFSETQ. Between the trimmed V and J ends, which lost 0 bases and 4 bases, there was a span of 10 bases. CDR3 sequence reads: CASSLGGEDNEKLFF. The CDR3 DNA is TGCGCCAGCAGCTTGGGAGGTGAGGATAATGAAAAACTGTTTTTT.

CDR3 region: CASSPGRGTDTQYF. The CDR3 nucleotides are TGTGCCAGCAGCCCGGGCAGGGGGACAGATACGCAGTATTTT. J is TRBJ2-3 and V is TRBV6-5; TRBD1 aligns across 7 bases. Germline CDR1 is MNHEY and CDR2 is SVGAGI. V gave up 6 bases and J gave up 3 bases; unmatched junction bases: 6. The CDR3 extends over 14 amino acids.

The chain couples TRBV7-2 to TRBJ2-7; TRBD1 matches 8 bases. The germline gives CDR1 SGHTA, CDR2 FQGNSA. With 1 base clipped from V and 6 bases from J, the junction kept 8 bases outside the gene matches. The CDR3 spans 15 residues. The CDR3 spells CASSLGGAGGFEQYF. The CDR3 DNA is TGTGCCAGCAGCTTAGGGGGTGCAGGGGGCTTCGAGCAGTACTTC.

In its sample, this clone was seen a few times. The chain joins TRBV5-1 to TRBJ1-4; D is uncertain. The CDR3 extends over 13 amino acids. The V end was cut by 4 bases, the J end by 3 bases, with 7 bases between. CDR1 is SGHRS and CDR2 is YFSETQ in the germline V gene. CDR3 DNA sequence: TGCGCCAGCAGCGATTACTCTAATGAAAAACTGTTTTTT. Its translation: CASSDYSNEKLFF.

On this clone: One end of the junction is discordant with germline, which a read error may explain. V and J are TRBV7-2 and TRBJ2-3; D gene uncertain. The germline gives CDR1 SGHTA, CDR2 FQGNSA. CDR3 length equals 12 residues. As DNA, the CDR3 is TGTGCCAGCAGCTTAGGCACAAATACGCAGTATTTT. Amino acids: CASSLGTNTQYF. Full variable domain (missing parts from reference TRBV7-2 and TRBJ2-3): GAGVSQSPSNKVTEKGKDVELRCDPISGHTALYWYRQSLGQGLEFLIYFQGNSAPDKSGLPSDRFSAERTGGSVSTLTIQRTQQEDSAVYLCASSLGTNTQYFGPGTRLTVL.

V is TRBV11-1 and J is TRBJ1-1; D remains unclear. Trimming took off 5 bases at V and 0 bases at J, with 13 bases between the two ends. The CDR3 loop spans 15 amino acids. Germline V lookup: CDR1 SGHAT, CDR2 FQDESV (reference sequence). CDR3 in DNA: TGTGCCAGCAGCCTCCTCGACGGGTTGAACACTGAAGCTTTCTTT. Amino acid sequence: CASSLLDGLNTEAFF.